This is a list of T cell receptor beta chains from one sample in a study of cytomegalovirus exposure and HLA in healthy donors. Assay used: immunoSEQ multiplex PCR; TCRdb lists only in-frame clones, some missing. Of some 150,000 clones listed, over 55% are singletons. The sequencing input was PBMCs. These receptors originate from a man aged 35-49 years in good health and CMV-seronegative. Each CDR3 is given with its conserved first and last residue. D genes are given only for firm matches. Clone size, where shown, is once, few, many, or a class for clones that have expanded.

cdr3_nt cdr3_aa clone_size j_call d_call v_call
TGTGCCAGCAGTTTAAAGGTCAATGGGCAGGTTGGCTACACCTTC CASSLKVNGQVGYTF NA TRBJ1-2 NA TRBV27
TGCGCCAGCAGTAACCGGGACTCCAGCTCCTACAATGAGCAGTTCTTC CASSNRDSSSYNEQFF few TRBJ2-1 NA TRBV5-1
TGTGCCAGCAGCCGGGAGGCGGGCACGGCCCAGTACTTC CASSREAGTAQYF NA TRBJ2-5 NA TRBV14
TGTGCCAGCAGCTTTCAGAATGAAAAACTGTTTTTT CASSFQNEKLFF few TRBJ1-4 NA TRBV5-5
TGTGCCAGCAGCTTGGAGGCAGACAGGCAGTACTTC CASSLEADRQYF NA TRBJ2-7 NA TRBV5-5
TGTGCCAGCAGCCCTATAGCGGGGCCGTCGGAGCAGTACTTC CASSPIAGPSEQYF NA TRBJ2-7 TRBD2 TRBV5-4
TGTGCCAGCAGTGACATCTCCGGACAGTTGAACACTGAAGCTTTCTTT CASSDISGQLNTEAFF NA TRBJ1-1 NA TRBV2
TGTGCCAGCTCACCACCTGGATCGGGCTTCCAGGGCGGGGAGCTGTTTTTT CASSPPGSGFQGGELFF NA TRBJ2-2 NA TRBV18
TGTGCCAGCAGTTTGCGGGAGGGTCTCTACGAGCAGTACTTC CASSLREGLYEQYF NA TRBJ2-7 TRBD2 TRBV27
TGTGCCAGCAGTTTAGGTACCGGGACTAGCGACTACGAGCAGTACTTC CASSLGTGTSDYEQYF NA TRBJ2-7 TRBD2 TRBV28
TGTGCCAGCAGTGCAAGGGGGTTCAGCTCCTACAATGAGCAGTTCTTC CASSARGFSSYNEQFF NA TRBJ2-1 NA TRBV6-1
TGTGCCAGCAGCCAGAGGGCTGTATTCGGGGAGCTGTTTTTT CASSQRAVFGELFF few TRBJ2-2 NA TRBV14
TGTGCCAGCAGCGTCGAAGTTAGCGGGATTGGAAATACGCAGTATTTT CASSVEVSGIGNTQYF once TRBJ2-3 TRBD2 TRBV9
TGTGCCATCAGTGAGTCAACTAGCGGTTACAATGAGCAGTTCTTC CAISESTSGYNEQFF NA TRBJ2-1 TRBD2 TRBV10-3
TGTGCCAGCGCAGGGGGGACTAGCGGGGAGAACACCGGGGAGCTGTTTTTT CASAGGTSGENTGELFF NA TRBJ2-2 TRBD2 TRBV2
TGTGCCAGCAGCTCAAGACAGGGGGATCAGCCCCAGCATTTT CASSSRQGDQPQHF NA TRBJ1-5 TRBD1 TRBV7-2
TGCGCCAGCAGCTTGTCGGGGGGTACCTACGAGCAGTACTTC CASSLSGGTYEQYF NA TRBJ2-7 TRBD2 TRBV5-1
TGCGCCAGCAGCCAAGCCAGGACAGGGAGGGGGGAAAAACTGTTTTTT CASSQARTGRGEKLFF few TRBJ1-4 TRBD1 TRBV4-1
TGTGCCAGCAGCCCGAGTAAGGGCGCCGGGGTCACTGAAGCTTTCTTT CASSPSKGAGVTEAFF NA TRBJ1-1 NA TRBV2
TGTGCCAGCAGTCCCTCGGGTTTAAGCTACGAGCAGTACTTC CASSPSGLSYEQYF NA TRBJ2-7 NA TRBV2
TGTGCCAGTAGTAAAGGGACAGGATCCTACGAGCAGTACTTC CASSKGTGSYEQYF NA TRBJ2-7 TRBD1 TRBV19
TGTGCCAGCAGCCAAGATTTAGCAGGGGCAGCCTACGAGCAGTACTTC CASSQDLAGAAYEQYF once TRBJ2-7 NA TRBV14
TGCGCCAGCAGCCAAGTATTTTCGGGACAGGGGTCCTACGAGCAGTACTTC CASSQVFSGQGSYEQYF once TRBJ2-7 TRBD1 TRBV4-1
TGCGCCAGCAGCTTGTACCTAGCGGATTTCACCGGGGAGCTGTTTTTT CASSLYLADFTGELFF once TRBJ2-2 TRBD2 TRBV5-1
TGCAGCGTTGAAGAGCAGGGGGGTGAAGCTTTCTTT CSVEEQGGEAFF NA TRBJ1-1 TRBD1 TRBV29-1
TGTGCCACCAGCAAGGGGGGACTAGCGGGGGGCCGGGATCTAGAGACCCAGTACTTC CATSKGGLAGGRDLETQYF NA TRBJ2-5 TRBD2 TRBV15
TGCGCCAGCAGCGCAAGGGGGACAGGGAGTAATGAGCAGTTCTTC CASSARGTGSNEQFF NA TRBJ2-1 TRBD1 TRBV5-1
TGTGCCAGCAGCGCGGGACTAGCGGCAAACAATGAGCAGTTCTTC CASSAGLAANNEQFF NA TRBJ2-1 TRBD2 TRBV9
TGCGCCAGCAGTCCGACCACAGGGTCTGGAAACACCATATATTTT CASSPTTGSGNTIYF NA TRBJ1-3 NA TRBV10-2
TGTGCCAGCAGCGCCGTAGCGGGGGGCCACCAAGAGACCCAGTACTTC CASSAVAGGHQETQYF once TRBJ2-5 TRBD2 TRBV7-3
TGTGCCAGCAGCCAATCCAGGGGGCCTCGTAGTTTCAACACCTTC CASSQSRGPRSFNTF NA TRBJ1-2 TRBD1 TRBV14
TGTGCCACCAGCTCTCCCGGGACTACAAAAGAGACCCAGTACTTC CATSSPGTTKETQYF NA TRBJ2-5 TRBD2 TRBV15
TGTGCCAGCAGCTTAACGGGGGTAGGGGCAGATACGCAGTATTTT CASSLTGVGADTQYF NA TRBJ2-3 NA TRBV7-9
TGTGCCAGCAGTTCCCAGGGTGGCTACACCTTC CASSSQGGYTF NA TRBJ1-2 NA TRBV28
TGTGCCAGCAGCTTAGCGCCAGGGCAGGGGGCTTACGAGCAGTACTTC CASSLAPGQGAYEQYF NA TRBJ2-7 TRBD1 TRBV7-9
TGTGCCATCAGTGAGTCGAGAGGACAGGCTGAAAAACTGTTTTTT CAISESRGQAEKLFF NA TRBJ1-4 TRBD1 TRBV10-3
TGTGCCAGCAATAGCGGACCCGGGCGCACAGATACGCAGTATTTT CASNSGPGRTDTQYF NA TRBJ2-3 NA TRBV2
TGCGCCAGCAGCCAAGGACACGAATCCCCACCGAGACCCCTCCACTTT CASSQGHESPPRPLHF NA TRBJ1-6 NA TRBV4-1